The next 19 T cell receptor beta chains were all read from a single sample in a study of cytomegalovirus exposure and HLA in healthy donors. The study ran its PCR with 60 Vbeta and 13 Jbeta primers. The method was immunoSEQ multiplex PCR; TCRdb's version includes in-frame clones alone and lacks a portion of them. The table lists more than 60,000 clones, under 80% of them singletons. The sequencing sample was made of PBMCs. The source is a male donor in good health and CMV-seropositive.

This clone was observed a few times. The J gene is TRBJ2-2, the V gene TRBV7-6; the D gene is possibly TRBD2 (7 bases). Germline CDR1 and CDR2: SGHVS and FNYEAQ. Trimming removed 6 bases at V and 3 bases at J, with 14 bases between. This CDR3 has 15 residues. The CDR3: CASRGGGSDTGELFF. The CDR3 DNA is TGTGCCAGCAGGGGAGGGGGGAGCGACACCGGGGAGCTGTTTTTT.

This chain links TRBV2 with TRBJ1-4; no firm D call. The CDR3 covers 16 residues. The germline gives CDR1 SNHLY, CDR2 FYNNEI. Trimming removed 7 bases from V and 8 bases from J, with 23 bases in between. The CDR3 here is CASIGAVAGSTEKLFF. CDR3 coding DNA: TGTGCCAGCATCGGCGCCGTAGCGGGTTCCACAGAAAAACTGTTTTTT. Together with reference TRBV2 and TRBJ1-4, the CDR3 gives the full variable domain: EPEVTQTPSHQVTQMGQEVILRCVPISNHLYFYWYRQILGQKVEFLVSFYNNEISEKSEIFDDQFSVERPDGSNFTLKIRSTKLEDSAMYFCASIGAVAGSTEKLFFGSGTQLSVL.

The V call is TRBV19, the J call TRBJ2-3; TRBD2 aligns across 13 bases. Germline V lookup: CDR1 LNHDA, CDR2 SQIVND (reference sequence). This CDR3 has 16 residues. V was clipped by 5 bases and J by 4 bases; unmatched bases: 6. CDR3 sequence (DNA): TGTGCCAGTAGTCTTTCCGGGACTAGCGGGGCAGATACGCAGTATTTT. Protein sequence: CASSLSGTSGADTQYF.

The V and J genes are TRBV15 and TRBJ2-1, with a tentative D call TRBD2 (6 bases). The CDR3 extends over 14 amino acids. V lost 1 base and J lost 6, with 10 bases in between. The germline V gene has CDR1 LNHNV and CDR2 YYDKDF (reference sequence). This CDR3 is CATSRVRGLNEQFF. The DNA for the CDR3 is TGTGCCACCAGCAGAGTGCGGGGACTCAATGAGCAGTTCTTC.

In nucleotides, the CDR3 is TGCGCCAGCAGGGGGACAGGCCCAAACTATGGCTACACCTTC. Protein: CASRGTGPNYGYTF. The chain carries TRBV10-2 and TRBJ1-2; 8 nucleotides agree with TRBD1. CDR1 and CDR2 (germline): WSHSY, SAAADI. The CDR3 has 14 residues. The V gene end was trimmed by 6 bases and the J gene end by 2 bases; junction bases not matched to a gene: 5.

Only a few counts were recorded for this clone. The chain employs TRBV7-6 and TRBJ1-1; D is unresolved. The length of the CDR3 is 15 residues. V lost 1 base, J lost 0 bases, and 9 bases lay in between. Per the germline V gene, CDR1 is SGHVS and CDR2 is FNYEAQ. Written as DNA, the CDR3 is TGTGCCAGCAGCTTAGGAGCGGAGATGAACACTGAAGCTTTCTTT. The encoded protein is CASSLGAEMNTEAFF.

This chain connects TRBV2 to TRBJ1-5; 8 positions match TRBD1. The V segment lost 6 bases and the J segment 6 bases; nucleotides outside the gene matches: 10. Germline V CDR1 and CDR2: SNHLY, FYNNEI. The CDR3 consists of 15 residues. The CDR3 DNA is TGTGCCAGCAGGCTTCCAGGGGGCGGGAGTCAGCCCCAGCATTTT. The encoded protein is CASRLPGGGSQPQHF.

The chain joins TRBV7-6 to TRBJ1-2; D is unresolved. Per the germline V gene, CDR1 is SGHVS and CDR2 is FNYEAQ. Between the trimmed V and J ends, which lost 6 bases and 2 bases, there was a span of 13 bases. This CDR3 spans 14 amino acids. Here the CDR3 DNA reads TGTGCCAGCAGTTTATCGACGGGAAACTATGGCTACACCTTC. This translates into CASSLSTGNYGYTF.

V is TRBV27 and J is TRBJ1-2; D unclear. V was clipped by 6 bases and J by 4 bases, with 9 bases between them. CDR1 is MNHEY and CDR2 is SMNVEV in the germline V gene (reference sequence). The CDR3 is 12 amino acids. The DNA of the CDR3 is TGTGCCAGCAGCAGGTTCGGCTATGGCTACACCTTC. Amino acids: CASSRFGYGYTF.

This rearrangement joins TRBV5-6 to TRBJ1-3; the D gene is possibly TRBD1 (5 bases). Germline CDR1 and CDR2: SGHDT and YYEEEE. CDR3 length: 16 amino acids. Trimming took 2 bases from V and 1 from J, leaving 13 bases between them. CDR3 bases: TGTGCCAGCAGCTTTAAAGACAGCTGGTCTGGAAACACCATATATTTT. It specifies CASSFKDSWSGNTIYF. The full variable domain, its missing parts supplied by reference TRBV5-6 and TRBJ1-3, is DAGVTQSPTHLIKTRGQQVTLRCSPKSGHDTVSWYQQALGQGPQFIFQYYEEEERQRGNFPDRFSGHQFPNYSSELNVNALLLGDSALYLCASSFKDSWSGNTIYFGEGSWLTVV.

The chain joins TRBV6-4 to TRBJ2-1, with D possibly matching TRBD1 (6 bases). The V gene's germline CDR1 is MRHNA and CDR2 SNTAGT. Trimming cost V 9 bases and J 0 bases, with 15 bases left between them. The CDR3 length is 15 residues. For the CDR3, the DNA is TGTGCCAGAGAGGGGGACCCTAGCTCCTACAATGAGCAGTTCTTC. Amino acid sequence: CAREGDPSSYNEQFF.

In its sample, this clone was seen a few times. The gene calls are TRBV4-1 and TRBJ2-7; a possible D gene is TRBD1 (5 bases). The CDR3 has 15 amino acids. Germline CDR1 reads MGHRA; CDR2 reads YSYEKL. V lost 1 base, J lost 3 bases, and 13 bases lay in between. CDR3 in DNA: TGCGCCAGCAGCCAAGTTGCAGGGTCGGGCTACGAGCAGTACTTC. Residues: CASSQVAGSGYEQYF.

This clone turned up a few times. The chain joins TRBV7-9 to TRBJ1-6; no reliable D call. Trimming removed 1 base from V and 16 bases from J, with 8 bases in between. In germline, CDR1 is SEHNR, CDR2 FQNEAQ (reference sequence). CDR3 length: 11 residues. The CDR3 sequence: CASSLGPGLHF. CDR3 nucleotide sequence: TGTGCCAGCAGCTTAGGGCCCGGGCTCCACTTT.

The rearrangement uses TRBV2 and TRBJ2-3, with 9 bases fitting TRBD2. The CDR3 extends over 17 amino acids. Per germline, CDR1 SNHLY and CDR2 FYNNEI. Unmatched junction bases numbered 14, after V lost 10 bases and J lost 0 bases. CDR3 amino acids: CAITPRRGGSSTDTQYF. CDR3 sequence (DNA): TGTGCCATCACGCCGCGGCGGGGGGGTTCTAGCACAGATACGCAGTATTTT.

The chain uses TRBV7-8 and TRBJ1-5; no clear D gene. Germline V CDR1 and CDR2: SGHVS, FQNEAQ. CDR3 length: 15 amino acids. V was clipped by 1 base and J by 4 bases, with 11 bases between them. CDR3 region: CASSLENRGNQPQHF. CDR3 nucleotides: TGTGCCAGCAGCTTAGAAAATAGAGGAAATCAGCCCCAGCATTTT.

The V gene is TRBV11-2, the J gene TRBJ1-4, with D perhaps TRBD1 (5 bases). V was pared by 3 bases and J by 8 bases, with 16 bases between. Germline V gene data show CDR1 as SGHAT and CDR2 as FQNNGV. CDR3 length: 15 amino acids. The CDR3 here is CASSFRVSDGEKLFF. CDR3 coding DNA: TGTGCCAGCAGCTTCAGGGTGTCCGATGGGGAAAAACTGTTTTTT.

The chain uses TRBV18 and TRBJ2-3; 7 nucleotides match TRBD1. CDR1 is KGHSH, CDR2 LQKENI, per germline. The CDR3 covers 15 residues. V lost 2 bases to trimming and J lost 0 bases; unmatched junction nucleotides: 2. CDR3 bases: TGTGCCAGCTCACCAACGGGACAGAGCACAGATACGCAGTATTTT. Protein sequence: CASSPTGQSTDTQYF.

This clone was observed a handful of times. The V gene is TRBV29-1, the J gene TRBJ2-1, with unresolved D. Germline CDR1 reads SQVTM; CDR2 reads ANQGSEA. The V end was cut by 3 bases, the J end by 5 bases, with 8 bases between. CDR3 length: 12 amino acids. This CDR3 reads CSVELADNEQFF. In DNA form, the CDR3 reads TGCAGCGTTGAGTTGGCGGACAATGAGCAGTTCTTC.

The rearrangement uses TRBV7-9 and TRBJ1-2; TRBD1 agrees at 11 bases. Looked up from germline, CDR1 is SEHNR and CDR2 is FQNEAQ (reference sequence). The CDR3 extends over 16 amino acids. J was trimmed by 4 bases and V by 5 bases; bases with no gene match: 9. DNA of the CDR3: TGTGCCAGCAGCGGGTCCCGGGACAGGGGGACCTATGGCTACACCTTC. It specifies CASSGSRDRGTYGYTF. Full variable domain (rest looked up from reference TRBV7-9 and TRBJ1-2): DTGVSQNPRHKITKRGQNVTFRCDPISEHNRLYWYRQTLGQGPEFLTYFQNEAQLEKSRLLSDRFSAERPKGSFSTLEIQRTEQGDSAMYLCASSGSRDRGTYGYTFGSGTRLTVV.